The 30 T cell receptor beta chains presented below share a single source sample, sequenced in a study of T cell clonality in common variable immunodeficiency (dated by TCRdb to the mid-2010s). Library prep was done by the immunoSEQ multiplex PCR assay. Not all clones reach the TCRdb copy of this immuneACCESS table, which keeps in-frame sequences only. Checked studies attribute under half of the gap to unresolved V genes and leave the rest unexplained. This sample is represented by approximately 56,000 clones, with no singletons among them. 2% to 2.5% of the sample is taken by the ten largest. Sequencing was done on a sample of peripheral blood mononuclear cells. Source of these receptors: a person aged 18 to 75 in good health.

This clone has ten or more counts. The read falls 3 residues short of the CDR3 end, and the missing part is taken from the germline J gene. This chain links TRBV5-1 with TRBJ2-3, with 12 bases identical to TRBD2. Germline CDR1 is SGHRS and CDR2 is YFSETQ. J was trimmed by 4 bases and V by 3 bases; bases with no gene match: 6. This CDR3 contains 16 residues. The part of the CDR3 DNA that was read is TGCGCCAGCAGCTCGGGACTAGCGGGCCCCCCAGATACG. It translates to CASSSGLAGPPDT. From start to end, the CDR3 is CASSSGLAGPPDTQYF.

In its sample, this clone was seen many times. The CDR3 bases that were read are TGTGCCAGCAGCTTAGGTGCGGCGGAG. Translated: CASSLGAAE. The entire CDR3 is CASSLGAAELFF. The V call is TRBV11-2, the J call TRBJ2-2; unclear D gene. The read finishes 3 residues shy of the CDR3 end, and the germline J gene is used to complete it. This CDR3 comprises 12 residues. Trimming removed 1 base from V and 10 bases from J, with 7 bases in between. Germline CDR1 reads SGHAT; CDR2 reads FQNNGV.

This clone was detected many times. The CDR3 DNA, read in part, is TGTGCCAGCAGTCTGCGGGCATCCCACGAG. It codes for CASSLRASHE. The full CDR3 is CASSLRASHEQYF. The chain combines TRBV2 with TRBJ2-7, with D maybe TRBD2 (5 bases). Read coverage stops 3 residues before the CDR3 terminus; the germline J gene supplies the remainder. Germline V gene sequence: CDR1 SNHLY, CDR2 FYNNEI. CDR3 size: 13 residues. The germline V and J ends were trimmed by 5 bases and 5 bases, with 13 bases remaining between them. Based on the CDR3 plus reference TRBV2 and TRBJ2-7, the full variable domain is EPEVTQTPSHQVTQMGQEVILRCVPISNHLYFYWYRQILGQKVEFLVSFYNNEISEKSEIFDDQFSVERPDGSNFTLKIRSTKLEDSAMYFCASSLRASHEQYFGPGTRLTVT.

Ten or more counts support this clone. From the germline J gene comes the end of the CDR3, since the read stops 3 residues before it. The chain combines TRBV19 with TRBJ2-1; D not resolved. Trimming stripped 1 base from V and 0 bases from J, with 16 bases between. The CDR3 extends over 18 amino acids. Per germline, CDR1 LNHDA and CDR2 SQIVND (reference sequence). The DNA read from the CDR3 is TGTGCCAGTAGTATAGTCGCAGGAACCTCCTCCTCCTACAATGAG. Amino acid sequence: CASSIVAGTSSSYNE. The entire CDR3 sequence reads CASSIVAGTSSSYNEQFF. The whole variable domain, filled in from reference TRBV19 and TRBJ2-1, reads DGGITQSPKYLFRKEGQNVTLSCEQNLNHDAMYWYRQDPGQGLRLIYYSQIVNDFQKGDIAEGYSVSREKKESFPLTVTSAQKNPTAFYLCASSIVAGTSSSYNEQFFGPGTRLTVL.

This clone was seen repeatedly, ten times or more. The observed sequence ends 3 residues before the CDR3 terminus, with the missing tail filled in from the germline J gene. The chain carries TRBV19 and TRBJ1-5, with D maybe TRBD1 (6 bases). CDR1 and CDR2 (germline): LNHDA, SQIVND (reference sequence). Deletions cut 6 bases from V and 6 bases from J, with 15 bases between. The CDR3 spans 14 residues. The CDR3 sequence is CASSEVQGPQPQHF. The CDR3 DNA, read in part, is TGTGCCAGTAGCGAGGTACAGGGCCCTCAGCCC.

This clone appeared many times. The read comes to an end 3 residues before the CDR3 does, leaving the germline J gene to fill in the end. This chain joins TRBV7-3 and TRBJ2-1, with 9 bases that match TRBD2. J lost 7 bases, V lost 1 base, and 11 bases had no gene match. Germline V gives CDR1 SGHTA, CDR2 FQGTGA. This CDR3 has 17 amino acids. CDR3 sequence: CASSLKLAGLPGNEQFF. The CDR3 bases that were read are TGTGCCAGCAGCTTAAAACTAGCGGGCTTGCCGGGGAATGAG.

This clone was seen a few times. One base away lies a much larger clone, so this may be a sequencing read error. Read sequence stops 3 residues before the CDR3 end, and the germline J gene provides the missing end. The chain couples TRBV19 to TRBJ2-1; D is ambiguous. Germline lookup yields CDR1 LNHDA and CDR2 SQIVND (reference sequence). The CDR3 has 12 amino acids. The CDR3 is CAGSITYNEQFF. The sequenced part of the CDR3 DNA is TGTGCCGGTAGTATTACCTACAATGAG.

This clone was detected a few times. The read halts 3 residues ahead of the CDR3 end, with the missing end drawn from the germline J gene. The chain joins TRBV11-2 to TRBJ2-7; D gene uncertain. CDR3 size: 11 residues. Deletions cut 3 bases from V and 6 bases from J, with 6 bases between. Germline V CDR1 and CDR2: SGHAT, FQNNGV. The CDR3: CASSLTGEQYF. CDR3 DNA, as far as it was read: TGTGCCAGCAGCTTGACGGGCGAG.

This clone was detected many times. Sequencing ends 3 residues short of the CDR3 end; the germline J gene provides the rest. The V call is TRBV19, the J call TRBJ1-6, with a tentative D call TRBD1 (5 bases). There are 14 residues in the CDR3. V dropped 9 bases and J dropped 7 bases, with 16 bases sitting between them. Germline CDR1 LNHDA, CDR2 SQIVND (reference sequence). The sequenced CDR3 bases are TGTGCCAGCCTTCCCAGGGAAAGGAATTCACCC. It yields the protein CASLPRERNSP. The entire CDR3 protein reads CASLPRERNSPLHF.

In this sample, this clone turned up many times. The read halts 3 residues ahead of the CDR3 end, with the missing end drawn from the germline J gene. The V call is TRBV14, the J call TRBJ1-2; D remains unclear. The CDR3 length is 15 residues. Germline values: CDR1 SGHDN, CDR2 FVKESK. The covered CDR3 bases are TGTGCCAGCAGCCAAAGGTTTTGGACTTTGAAGAAC. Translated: CASSQRFWTLKN. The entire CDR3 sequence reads CASSQRFWTLKNYTF. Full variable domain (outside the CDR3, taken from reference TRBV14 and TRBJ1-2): EAGVTQFPSHSVIEKGQTVTLRCDPISGHDNLYWYRRVMGKEIKFLLHFVKESKQDESGMPNNRFLAERTGGTYSTLKVQPAELEDSGVYFCASSQRFWTLKNYTFGSGTRLTVV.

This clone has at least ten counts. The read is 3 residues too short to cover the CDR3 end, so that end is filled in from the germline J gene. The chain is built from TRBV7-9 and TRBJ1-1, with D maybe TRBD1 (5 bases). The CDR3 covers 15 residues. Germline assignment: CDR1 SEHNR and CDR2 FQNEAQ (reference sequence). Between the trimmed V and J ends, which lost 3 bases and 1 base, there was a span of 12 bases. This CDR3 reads CASSFGTGGNTEAFF. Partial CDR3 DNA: TGTGCCAGCAGCTTTGGGACGGGGGGGAACACTGAA.

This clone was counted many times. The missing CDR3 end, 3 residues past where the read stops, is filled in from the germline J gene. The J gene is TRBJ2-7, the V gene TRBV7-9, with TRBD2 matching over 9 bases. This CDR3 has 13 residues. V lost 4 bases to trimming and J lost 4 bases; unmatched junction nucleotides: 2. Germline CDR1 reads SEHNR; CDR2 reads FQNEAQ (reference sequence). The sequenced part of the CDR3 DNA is TGTGCCAGCAGCTCGGGACTAGCTTACGAG. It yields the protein CASSSGLAYE. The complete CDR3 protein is CASSSGLAYEQYF.

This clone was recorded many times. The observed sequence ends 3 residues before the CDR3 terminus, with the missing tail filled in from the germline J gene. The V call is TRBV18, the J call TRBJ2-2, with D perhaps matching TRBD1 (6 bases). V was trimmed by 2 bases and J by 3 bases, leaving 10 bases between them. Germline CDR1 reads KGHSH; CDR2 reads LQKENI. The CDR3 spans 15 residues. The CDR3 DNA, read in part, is TGTGCCAGCTCACCAAGGGACACCTACACCGGGGAG. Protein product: CASSPRDTYTGE. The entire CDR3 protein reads CASSPRDTYTGELFF.

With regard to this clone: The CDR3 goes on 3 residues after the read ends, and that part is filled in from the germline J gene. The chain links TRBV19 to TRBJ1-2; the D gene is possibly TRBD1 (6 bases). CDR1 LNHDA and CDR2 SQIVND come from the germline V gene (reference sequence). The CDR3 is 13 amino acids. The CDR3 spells CASSRTIGGDYTF. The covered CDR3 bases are TGTGCCAGTAGTCGGACGATAGGGGGAGAC.

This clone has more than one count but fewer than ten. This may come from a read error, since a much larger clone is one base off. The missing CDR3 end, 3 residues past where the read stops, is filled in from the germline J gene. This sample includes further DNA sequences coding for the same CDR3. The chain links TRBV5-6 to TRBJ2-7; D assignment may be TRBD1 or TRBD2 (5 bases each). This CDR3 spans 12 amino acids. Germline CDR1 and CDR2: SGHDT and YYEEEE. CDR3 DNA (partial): TGCGCCAGCAGCGTCCGAGGGGACGAG. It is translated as CASSVRGDE. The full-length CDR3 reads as CASSVRGDEQYF.

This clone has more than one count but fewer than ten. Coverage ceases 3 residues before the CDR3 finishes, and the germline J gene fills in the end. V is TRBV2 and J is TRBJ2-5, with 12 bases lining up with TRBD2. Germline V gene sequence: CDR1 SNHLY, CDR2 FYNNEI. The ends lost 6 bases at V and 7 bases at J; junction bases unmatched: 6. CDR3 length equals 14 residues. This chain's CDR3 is CASRLAGGRGTQYF. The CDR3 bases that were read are TGTGCCAGCAGACTAGCGGGGGGCCGGGGGACC.

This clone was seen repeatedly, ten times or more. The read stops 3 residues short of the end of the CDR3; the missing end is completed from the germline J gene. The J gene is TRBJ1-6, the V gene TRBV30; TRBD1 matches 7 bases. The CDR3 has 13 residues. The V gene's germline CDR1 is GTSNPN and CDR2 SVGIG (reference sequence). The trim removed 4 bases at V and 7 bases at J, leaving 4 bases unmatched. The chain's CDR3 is CAWTDRANSPLHF. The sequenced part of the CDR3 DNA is TGTGCCTGGACCGACAGGGCAAATTCACCC.

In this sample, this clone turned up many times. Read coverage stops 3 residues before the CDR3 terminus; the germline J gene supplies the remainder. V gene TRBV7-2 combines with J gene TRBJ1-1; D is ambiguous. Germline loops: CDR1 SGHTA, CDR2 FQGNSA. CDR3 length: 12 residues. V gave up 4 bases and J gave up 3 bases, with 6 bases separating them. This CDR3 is CASSSTDTEAFF. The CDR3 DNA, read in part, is TGTGCCAGCAGCTCTACGGACACTGAA.

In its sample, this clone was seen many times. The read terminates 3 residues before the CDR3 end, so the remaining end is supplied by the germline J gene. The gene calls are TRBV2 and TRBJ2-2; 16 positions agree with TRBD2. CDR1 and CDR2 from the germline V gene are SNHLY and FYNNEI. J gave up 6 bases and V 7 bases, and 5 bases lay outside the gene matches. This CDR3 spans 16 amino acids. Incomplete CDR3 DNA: TGTGCCAGCAACACCGGGACTAGCGGGAGGGCCGGGGAG. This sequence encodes CASNTGTSGRAGE. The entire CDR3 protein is CASNTGTSGRAGELFF.

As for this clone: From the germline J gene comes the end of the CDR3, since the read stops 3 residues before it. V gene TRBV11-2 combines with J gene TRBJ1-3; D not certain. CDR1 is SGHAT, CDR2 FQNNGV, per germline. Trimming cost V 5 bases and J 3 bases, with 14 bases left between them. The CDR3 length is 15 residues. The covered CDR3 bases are TGTGCCAGCAGCGCCAACAGACACATTGGAAACACC. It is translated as CASSANRHIGNT. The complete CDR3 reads CASSANRHIGNTIYF.

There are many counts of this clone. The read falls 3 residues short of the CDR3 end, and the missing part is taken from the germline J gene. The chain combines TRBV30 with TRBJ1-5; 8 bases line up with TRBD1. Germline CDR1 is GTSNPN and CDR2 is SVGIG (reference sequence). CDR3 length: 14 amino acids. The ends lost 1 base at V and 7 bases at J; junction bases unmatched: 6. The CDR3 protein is CAWSGTGLEQPQHF. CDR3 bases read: TGTGCCTGGAGTGGGACAGGGTTGGAGCAGCCC.

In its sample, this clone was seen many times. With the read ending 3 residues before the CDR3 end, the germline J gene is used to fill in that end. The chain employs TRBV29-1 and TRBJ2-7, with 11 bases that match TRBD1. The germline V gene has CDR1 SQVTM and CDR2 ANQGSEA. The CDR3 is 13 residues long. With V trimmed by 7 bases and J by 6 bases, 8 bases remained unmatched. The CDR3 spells CSANPGQGVEQYF. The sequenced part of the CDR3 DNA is TGCAGCGCCAATCCGGGACAGGGGGTCGAG.

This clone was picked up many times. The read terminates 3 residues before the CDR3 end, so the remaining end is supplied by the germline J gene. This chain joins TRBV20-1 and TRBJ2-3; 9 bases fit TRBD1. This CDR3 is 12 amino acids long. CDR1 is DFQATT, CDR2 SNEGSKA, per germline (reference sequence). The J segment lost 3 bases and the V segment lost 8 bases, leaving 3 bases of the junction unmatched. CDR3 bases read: TGCAGTCGGGACAGGGTGACAGATACG. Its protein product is CSRDRVTDT. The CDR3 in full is CSRDRVTDTQYF.

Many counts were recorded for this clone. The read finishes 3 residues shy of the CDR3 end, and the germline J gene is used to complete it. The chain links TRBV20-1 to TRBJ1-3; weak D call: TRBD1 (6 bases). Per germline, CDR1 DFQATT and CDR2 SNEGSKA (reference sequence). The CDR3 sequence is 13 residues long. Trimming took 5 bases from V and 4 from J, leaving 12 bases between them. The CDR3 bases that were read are TGCAGTGCTGAAGACAGGAGAGGAAACACC. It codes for CSAEDRRGNT. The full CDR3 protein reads CSAEDRRGNTIYF.

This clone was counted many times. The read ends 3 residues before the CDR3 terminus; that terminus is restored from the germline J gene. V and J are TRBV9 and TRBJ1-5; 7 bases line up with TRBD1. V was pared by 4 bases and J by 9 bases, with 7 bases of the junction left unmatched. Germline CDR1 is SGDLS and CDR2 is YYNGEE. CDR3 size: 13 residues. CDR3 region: CASSPRDSRPQHF. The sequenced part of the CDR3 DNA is TGTGCCAGCAGCCCCCGGGACAGCAGGCCC. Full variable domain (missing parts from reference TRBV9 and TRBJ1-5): DSGVTQTPKHLITATGQRVTLRCSPRSGDLSVYWYQQSLDQGLQFLIQYYNGEERAKGNILERFSAQQFPDLHSELNLSSLELGDSALYFCASSPRDSRPQHFGDGTRLSIL.

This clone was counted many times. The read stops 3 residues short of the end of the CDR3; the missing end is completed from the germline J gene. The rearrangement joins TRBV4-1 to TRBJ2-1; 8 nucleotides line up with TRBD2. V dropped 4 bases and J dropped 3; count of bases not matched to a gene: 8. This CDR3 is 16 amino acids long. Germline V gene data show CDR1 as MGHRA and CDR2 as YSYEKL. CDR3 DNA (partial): TGCGCCAGCAGCCCCCGAGGGGGGACTAGCTACAATGAG. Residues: CASSPRGGTSYNE. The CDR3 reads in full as CASSPRGGTSYNEQFF.

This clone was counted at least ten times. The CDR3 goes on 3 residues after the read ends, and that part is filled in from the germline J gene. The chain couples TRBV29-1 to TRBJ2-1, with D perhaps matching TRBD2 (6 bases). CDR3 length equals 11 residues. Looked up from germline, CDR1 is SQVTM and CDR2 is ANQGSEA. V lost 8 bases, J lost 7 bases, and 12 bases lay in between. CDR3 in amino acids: CSSRGMNEQFF. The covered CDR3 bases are TGCAGCAGCCGCGGGATGAATGAG.

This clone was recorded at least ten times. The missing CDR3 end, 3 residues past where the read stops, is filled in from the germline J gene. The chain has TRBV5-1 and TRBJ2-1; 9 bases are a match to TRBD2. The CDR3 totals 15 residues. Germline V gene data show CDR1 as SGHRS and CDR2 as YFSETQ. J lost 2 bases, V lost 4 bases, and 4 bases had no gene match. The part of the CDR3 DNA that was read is TGCGCCAGCAGCGAGCGGGGGGATACCTACAATGAG. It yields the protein CASSERGDTYNE. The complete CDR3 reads CASSERGDTYNEQFF.

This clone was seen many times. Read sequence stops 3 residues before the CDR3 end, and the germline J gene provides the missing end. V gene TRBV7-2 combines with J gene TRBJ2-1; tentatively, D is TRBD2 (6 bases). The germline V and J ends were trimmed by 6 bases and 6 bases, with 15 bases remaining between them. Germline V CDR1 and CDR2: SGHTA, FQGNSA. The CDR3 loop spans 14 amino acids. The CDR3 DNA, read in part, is TGTGCCAGCAGTCCCCCGGACTACTTCAATGAG. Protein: CASSPPDYFNE. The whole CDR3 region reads CASSPPDYFNEQFF.

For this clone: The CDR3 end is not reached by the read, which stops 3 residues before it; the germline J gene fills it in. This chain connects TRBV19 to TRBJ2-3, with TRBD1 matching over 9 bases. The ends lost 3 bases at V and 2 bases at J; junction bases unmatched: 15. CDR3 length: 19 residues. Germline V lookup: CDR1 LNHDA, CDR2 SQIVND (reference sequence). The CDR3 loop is CASSIFTTPGTGSTDTQYF. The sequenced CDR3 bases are TGTGCCAGTAGTATCTTCACCACGCCGGGGACAGGGTCCACAGATACG.